This paragraph reports one T cell receptor beta chain. Extracted from the samples, RNA was reverse transcribed into cDNA to serve as the sequencing template. Using immunoSEQ multiplex PCR, the repertoire was profiled, and TCRdb retains in-frame clones only, with some absent. The profile shows over 150,000 clones, about 53% of them singletons. The record originates from a study of CD8+ T cells in alopecia areata. Indicated treatment: oral pan-JAK inhibitor, 5-10 mg twice daily. The V end lost 4 bases, the J end lost 0 bases, and 16 bases lay between the germline ends. Germline CDR1 reads MNHEY; CDR2 reads SMNVEV (reference sequence). The CDR3 consists of 17 residues.

The sequences come from CD8+ T cells sorted from blood, collected at week 24, from a patient treated with tofacitinib. This clonotype was obtained from a human donor with alopecia areata. This chain joins TRBV27 and TRBJ1-5; D call uncertain. CDR3 DNA sequence: TGTGCCAGCAGTTCATTATCACTGCGGGGTAGCAATCAGCCCCAGCATTTT. This gives the protein CASSSLSLRGSNQPQHF.